Shown below are 7 T cell receptor beta chains from a single sample sequenced in a study of response to subunit inactivated influenza vaccine. TCRdb used MiXCR to reprocess the RT-PCR reads, holding one entry per CDR3 protein. The repertoire holds roughly 500,000 distinct CDR3 sequences, with approximately 24% as singletons. This sample was shared with a second study, whose subject was T cells expressing NK-cell markers. That publication notes: The authors made TCR beta cDNA libraries by 5'RACE template switching. This switching added a universal primer site and UMIs.

Here the sequenced sample was CD4+ T cells sorted from PBMCs, taken 11 to 12 days after vaccination. The receptors stem from a man aged 45-65 years who received an inactivated influenza vaccine.

This clonotype was observed a handful of times. The V gene is TRBV7-9, the J gene TRBJ1-5; D uncertain. The germline CDR1 and CDR2 sequences are SEHNR and FQNEAQ (reference sequence). V lost 5 bases to trimming and J lost 0 bases, with 11 bases between them. The CDR3 covers 15 residues. The CDR3 loop is CASSLPGDSNQPQHF. CDR3 nucleotide sequence: TGTGCCAGCAGCCTACCCGGGGATAGCAATCAGCCCCAGCATTTT.

The rearrangement joins TRBV15 to TRBJ2-3, with D unclear. The CDR3 totals 15 residues. Trimming took 0 bases from V and 5 from J, leaving 12 bases between them. Germline V gives CDR1 LNHNV, CDR2 YYDKDF (reference sequence). The CDR3 reads CATSRETPVQDTQYF. CDR3 nucleotides: TGTGCCACCAGCAGAGAAACTCCGGTGCAAGATACGCAGTATTTT.

The chain recombines TRBV10-3 with TRBJ2-5; 7 bases align to TRBD2. The CDR3 covers 14 residues. With V trimmed by 2 bases and J by 5 bases, 5 bases remained unmatched. Germline assignment: CDR1 ENHRY and CDR2 SYGVKD. The CDR3 reads CAISERREGETQYF. DNA for the CDR3: TGTGCCATCAGTGAGAGAAGGGAGGGCGAGACCCAGTACTTC.

Remarks on this clonotype: Germline and junction disagree at one end, which may indicate a read error. The chain employs TRBV12-3 or TRBV12-4 and TRBJ1-2; possible D gene TRBD1, 5 bases. This CDR3 is 12 amino acids long. For the CDR3, the DNA is TGTGACAGCAGTCTAGGGGACTATGGCTACACCTTC. It yields the protein CDSSLGDYGYTF.

This clonotype was seen a handful of times. The V gene is TRBV7-9, the J gene TRBJ2-7; TRBD1 aligns across 10 bases. Germline loops: CDR1 SEHNR, CDR2 FQNEAQ (reference sequence). This CDR3 comprises 15 residues. V lost 3 bases and J lost 4; bases outside the gene matches: 6. CDR3 loop: CASSLVPGQGYEQYF. DNA for the CDR3: TGTGCCAGCAGCTTGGTCCCGGGACAGGGGTACGAGCAGTACTTC.

J is TRBJ1-5 and V is TRBV30, with D perhaps matching TRBD1 (6 bases). The germline V and J ends were trimmed by 1 base and 4 bases, with 11 bases remaining between them. The CDR3 consists of 14 residues. The germline V gene encodes CDR1 GTSNPN and CDR2 SVGIG (reference sequence). The CDR3 spells CAWSGRGDNQPQHF. The DNA of the CDR3 is TGTGCCTGGAGTGGCAGGGGAGATAATCAGCCCCAGCATTTT.

This clonotype came up a few times. V usage is TRBV11-2 and J usage is TRBJ1-2; D is possibly TRBD1 (6 bases). Germline V lookup: CDR1 SGHAT, CDR2 FQNNGV. V was pared by 6 bases and J by 7 bases, with 18 bases between. The CDR3 has 14 amino acids. CDR3 DNA sequence: TGTGCCAGCAGTAGCGGGACATCATGGGGTGGCTACACCTTC. Translated: CASSSGTSWGGYTF.